A single T cell receptor (beta chain) is shown here with its context. Its cognate antigen is unknown. This specimen belongs to a study of high-grade serous ovarian cancer treatment subgroups. The overall study: Each sample yielded on average approximately 7,500 unique TCR beta rearrangements from some 14,000 reads. Study-level points and caveats: Same-patient tumor repertoires overlapped at roughly 0.095 to 0.8; different patients barely overlapped.

Sequencing was performed with immunoSEQ multiplex PCR; in TCRdb, only in-frame clones are kept and a portion is missing. Altogether under 5,500 clones are present, around 76% being singletons, with the ten largest covering about 5.9%. Tumor tissue was taken before any definitive surgery or chemotherapy was given. The ends were cut back, 1 base at V and 0 bases at J, with 13 bases in the middle. Germline lookup yields CDR1 SGDLS and CDR2 YYNGEE. CDR3 length: 17 residues. The chain joins TRBV9 to TRBJ2-2, with unresolved D. Input material: tumor tissue. This receptor was taken from a human donor with high-grade serous ovarian cancer. The CDR3 DNA reads as TGTGCCAGCAGCGTAAAAAACACAGACGCGAACACCGGGGAGCTGTTTTTT. As protein: CASSVKNTDANTGELFF.